This T cell receptor beta chain was retrieved from a study of vaccination effects on CD4 cells after COVID-19. In the study overall: Samples from a couple of convalescent patients were given 16 days and one week before vaccination.

Within the ViraFEST assay, antigen-specific CD4+ T cells underwent expansion with viral peptide pools prior to sequencing. Isolation of CD4+ T cells took place after approximately 10 days of culture. SARS-CoV-2 infection was confirmed by PCR in the person between March and December 2020. Cultures of fewer than 2.5 million PBMC per well contained approximately 9.6 IU/ml IL-2 plus 10 ug/ml peptides. Only in-frame clones appear in the TCRdb table, and some are missing; sequencing was by immunoSEQ multiplex PCR. This table has 40,000 to 50,000 clones, roughly four fifths appearing once. Turning to this clone: Its antigen is unknown.

General study points: Convalescents' post-vaccine spike-reactive clones were mainly new, vaccine-induced. Few convalescent patients, and no early post-infection timepoints, were available to the study.

The source material was CD4+ T cells from PBMCs cultured with a peptide pool, sampled before COVID-19 vaccination. This sequence originates from a human donor who had a prior SARS-CoV-2 infection.

This chain's CDR3 is CASSRGQGPAFF. The CDR3 DNA reads TGTGCCAGCAGCCGAGGACAGGGGCCGGCTTTCTTT. This chain joins TRBV11-3 and TRBJ1-1, with TRBD1 identical over 9 bases. This CDR3 is 12 amino acids long. Germline lookup yields CDR1 SGHNT and CDR2 YENEEA. V lost 5 bases to trimming and J lost 11 bases; unmatched junction nucleotides: 6.